This T cell receptor (beta chain) derives from a study of blood T cells in healthy people across ages. The V gene lost 1 base and the J gene lost 2 bases, with 9 bases spanning the gap. The CDR3 sequence is 16 residues long. The germline CDR1 and CDR2 sequences are SNHLY and FYNNEI. The use of a sample-barcoded 5' primer and a J-beta primer mix characterized a second PCR of about 7 to 12 cycles. A template-switch adaptor with 12 random nucleotides tagged each cDNA molecule. TCRdb analysed the 5' RACE reads with MiXCR anew, one entry per CDR3 protein. This sample has some 1.4 million distinct CDR3 sequences, with 35% to 45% found just once. Only one count was recorded for this clonotype. Caucasian, healthy and from Russia, the donors were aged between about 6 and 100.

The V call is TRBV2, the J call TRBJ2-6; D ambiguous. The sample comprised blood. This clonotype was sampled from a woman aged 18 to 35 in good health. CDR3 nucleotides: TGTGCCAGCAGTGAAGTTCATTCGGCTGGGGCCAACGTCCTGACTTTC. Translation gives CASSEVHSAGANVLTF. Complete variable domain (other parts from reference TRBV2 and TRBJ2-6): EPEVTQTPSHQVTQMGQEVILRCVPISNHLYFYWYRQILGQKVEFLVSFYNNEISEKSEIFDDQFSVERPDGSNFTLKIRSTKLEDSAMYFCASSEVHSAGANVLTFGAGSRLTVL.